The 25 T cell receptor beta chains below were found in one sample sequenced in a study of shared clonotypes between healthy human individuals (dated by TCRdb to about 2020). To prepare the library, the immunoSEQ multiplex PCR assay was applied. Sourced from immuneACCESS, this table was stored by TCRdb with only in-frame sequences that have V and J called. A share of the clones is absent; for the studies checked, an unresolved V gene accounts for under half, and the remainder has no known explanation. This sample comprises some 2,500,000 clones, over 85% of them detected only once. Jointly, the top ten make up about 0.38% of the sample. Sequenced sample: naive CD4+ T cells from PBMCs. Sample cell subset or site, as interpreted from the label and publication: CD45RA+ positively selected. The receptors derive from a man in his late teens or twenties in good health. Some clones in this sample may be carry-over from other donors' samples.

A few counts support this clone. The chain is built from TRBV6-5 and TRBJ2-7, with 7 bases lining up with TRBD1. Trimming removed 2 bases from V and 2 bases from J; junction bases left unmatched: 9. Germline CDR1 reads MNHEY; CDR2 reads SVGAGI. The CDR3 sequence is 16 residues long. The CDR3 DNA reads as TGTGCCAGCAGTTACCGGGCCACGGGACAGACCTACGAGCAGTACTTC. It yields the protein CASSYRATGQTYEQYF.

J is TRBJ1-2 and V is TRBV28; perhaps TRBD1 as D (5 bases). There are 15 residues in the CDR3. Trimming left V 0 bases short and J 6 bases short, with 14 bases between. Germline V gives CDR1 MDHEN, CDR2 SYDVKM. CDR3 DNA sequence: TGTGCCAGCAGTTTATGGGCCGGTCAGGGAGATGGCTACACCTTC. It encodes CASSLWAGQGDGYTF.

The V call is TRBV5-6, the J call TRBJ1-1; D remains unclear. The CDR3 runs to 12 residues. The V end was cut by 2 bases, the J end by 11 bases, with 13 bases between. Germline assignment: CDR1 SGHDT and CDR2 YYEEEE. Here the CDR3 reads CASSFGESGAFF. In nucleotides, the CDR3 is TGTGCCAGCAGCTTTGGGGAAAGCGGGGCTTTCTTT.

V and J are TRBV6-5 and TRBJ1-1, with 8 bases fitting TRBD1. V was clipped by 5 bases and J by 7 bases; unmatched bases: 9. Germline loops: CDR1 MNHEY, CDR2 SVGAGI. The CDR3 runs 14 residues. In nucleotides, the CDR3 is TGTGCCAGCAGTACCCCCGGACAGGGAGTTGAAGCTTTCTTT. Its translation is CASSTPGQGVEAFF.

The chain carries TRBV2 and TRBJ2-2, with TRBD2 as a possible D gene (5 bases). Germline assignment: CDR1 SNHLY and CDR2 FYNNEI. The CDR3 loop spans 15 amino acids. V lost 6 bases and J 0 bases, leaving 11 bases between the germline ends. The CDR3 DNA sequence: TGTGCCAGCAGGGGGAGCGGATCGAACACCGGGGAGCTGTTTTTT. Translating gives CASRGSGSNTGELFF. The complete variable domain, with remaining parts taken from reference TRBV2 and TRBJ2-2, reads EPEVTQTPSHQVTQMGQEVILRCVPISNHLYFYWYRQILGQKVEFLVSFYNNEISEKSEIFDDQFSVERPDGSNFTLKIRSTKLEDSAMYFCASRGSGSNTGELFFGEGSRLTVL.

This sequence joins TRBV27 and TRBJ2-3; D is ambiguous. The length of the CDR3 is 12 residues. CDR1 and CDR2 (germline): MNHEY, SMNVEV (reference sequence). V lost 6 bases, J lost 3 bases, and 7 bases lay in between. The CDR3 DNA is TGTGCCAGCAGGGCCTGGACAGATACGCAGTATTTT. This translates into CASRAWTDTQYF.

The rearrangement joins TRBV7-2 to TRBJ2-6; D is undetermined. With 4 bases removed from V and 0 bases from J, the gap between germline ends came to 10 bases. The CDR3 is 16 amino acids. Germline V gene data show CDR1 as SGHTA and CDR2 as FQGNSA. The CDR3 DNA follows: TGTGCCAGCAGCTCGTACATCTCCTCTGGGGCCAACGTCCTGACTTTC. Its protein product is CASSSYISSGANVLTF.

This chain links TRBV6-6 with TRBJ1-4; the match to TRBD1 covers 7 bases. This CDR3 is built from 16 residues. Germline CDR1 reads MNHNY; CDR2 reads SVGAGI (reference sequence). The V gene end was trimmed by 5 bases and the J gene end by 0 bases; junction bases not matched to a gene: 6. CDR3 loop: CASSRQGGATNEKLFF. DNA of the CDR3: TGTGCCAGCAGTAGACAGGGAGGTGCAACTAATGAAAAACTGTTTTTT.

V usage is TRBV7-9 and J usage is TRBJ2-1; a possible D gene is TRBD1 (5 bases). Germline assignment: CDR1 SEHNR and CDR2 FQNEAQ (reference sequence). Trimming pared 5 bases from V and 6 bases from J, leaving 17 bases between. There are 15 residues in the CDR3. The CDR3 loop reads CASSPGLSVGNEQFF. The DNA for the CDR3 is TGTGCCAGCAGCCCAGGGTTGTCTGTGGGCAATGAGCAGTTCTTC.

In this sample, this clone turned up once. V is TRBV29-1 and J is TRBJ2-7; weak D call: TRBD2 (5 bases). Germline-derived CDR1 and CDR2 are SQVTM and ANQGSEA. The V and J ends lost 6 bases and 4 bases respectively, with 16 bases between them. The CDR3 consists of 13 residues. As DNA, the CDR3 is TGCAGCGTCGATCGGGGAGTCGGTTACGAGCAGTACTTC. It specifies CSVDRGVGYEQYF.

CDR3 amino acids: CASSRSAGADYEQYF. The CDR3 bases are TGTGCCAGCAGCCGGAGTGCGGGAGCCGACTACGAGCAGTACTTC. The V call is TRBV5-4, the J call TRBJ2-7; TRBD2 agrees at 7 bases. Germline CDR1 reads SGHNT; CDR2 reads YYREEE (reference sequence). V was clipped by 4 bases and J by 3 bases; unmatched bases: 10. The CDR3 totals 15 residues. Complete variable domain (other parts from reference TRBV5-4 and TRBJ2-7): ETGVTQSPTHLIKTRGQQVTLRCSSQSGHNTVSWYQQALGQGPQFIFQYYREEENGRGNFPPRFSGLQFPNYSSELNVNALELDDSALYLCASSRSAGADYEQYFGPGTRLTVT.

CDR3 in DNA: TGTGCCAGCAGTTCCGGGGACAGGGGGCGGAATCAGCCCCAGCATTTT. This codes for CASSSGDRGRNQPQHF. This chain connects TRBV6-5 to TRBJ1-5, with 12 positions matching TRBD1. V lost 4 bases to trimming and J lost 4 bases; unmatched junction nucleotides: 5. From germline, CDR1 is MNHEY and CDR2 SVGAGI. The CDR3 has 16 residues.

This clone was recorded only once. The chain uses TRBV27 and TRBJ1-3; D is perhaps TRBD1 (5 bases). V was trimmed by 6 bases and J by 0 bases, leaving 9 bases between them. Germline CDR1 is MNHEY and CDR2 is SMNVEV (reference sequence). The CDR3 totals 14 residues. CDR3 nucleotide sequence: TGTGCCAGCAGAGGGGAGATCTCTGGAAACACCATATATTTT. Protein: CASRGEISGNTIYF.

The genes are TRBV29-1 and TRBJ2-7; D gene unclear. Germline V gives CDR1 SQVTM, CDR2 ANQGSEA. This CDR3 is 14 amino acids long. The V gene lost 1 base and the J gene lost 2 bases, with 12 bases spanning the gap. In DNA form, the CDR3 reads TGCAGCGTTGAAGCGGTGCGGCCCCCCTACGAGCAGTACTTC. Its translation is CSVEAVRPPYEQYF.

CDR3 nucleotide sequence: TGCAGCGGGGAGGGACGGTTATCCACAGATACGCAGTATTTT. Encoded protein: CSGEGRLSTDTQYF. This rearrangement joins TRBV29-1 to TRBJ2-3; 7 positions agree with TRBD2. This CDR3 comprises 14 residues. V trimming: 7 bases; J trimming: 2 bases; junction bases outside the gene matches: 9. The germline V gene has CDR1 SQVTM and CDR2 ANQGSEA.

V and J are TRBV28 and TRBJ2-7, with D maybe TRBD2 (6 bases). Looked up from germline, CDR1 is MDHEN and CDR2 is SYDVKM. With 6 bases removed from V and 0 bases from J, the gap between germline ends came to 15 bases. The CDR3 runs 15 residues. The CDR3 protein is CASRVLADSSYEQYF. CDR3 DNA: TGTGCCAGCAGGGTACTAGCTGACAGCTCCTACGAGCAGTACTTC.

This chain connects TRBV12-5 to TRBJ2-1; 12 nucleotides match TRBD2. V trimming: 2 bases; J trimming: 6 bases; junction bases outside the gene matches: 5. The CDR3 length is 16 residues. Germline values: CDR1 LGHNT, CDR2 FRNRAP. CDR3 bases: TGTGCTAGTGGTTTGTCTAGCGGGAGGGCCGCCAATGAGCAGTTCTTC. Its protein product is CASGLSSGRAANEQFF.

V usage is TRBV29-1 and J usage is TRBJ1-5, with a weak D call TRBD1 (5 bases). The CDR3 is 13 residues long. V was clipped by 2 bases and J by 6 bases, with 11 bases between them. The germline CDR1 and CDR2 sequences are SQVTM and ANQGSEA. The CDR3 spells CSVESGRGQPQHF. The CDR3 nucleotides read TGCAGCGTTGAATCGGGGCGAGGTCAGCCCCAGCATTTT.

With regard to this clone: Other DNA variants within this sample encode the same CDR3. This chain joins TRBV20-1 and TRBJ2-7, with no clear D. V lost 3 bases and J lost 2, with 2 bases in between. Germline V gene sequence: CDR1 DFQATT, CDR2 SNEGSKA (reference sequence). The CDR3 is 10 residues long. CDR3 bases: TGCAGTGCTAGGGCCTACGAGCAGTACTTC. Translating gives CSARAYEQYF.

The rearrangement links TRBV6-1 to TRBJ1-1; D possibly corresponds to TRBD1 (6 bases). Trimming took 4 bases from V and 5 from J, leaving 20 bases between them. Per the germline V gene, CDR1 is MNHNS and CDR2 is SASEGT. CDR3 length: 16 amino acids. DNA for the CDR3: TGTGCCAGCAGTGCCCAGGGGTGGGGGGTTCGGACTGAAGCTTTCTTT. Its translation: CASSAQGWGVRTEAFF.

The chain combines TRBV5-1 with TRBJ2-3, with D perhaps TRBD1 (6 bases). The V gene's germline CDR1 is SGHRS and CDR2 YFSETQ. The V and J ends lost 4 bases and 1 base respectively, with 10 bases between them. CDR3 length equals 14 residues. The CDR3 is CASSPGARTDTQYF. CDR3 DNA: TGCGCCAGCAGCCCAGGGGCCCGCACAGATACGCAGTATTTT.

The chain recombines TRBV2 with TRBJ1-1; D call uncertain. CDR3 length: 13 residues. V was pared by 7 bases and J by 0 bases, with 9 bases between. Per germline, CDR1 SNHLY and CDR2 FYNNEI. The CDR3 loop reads CASNHGVNTEAFF. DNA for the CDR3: TGTGCCAGCAATCACGGGGTGAACACTGAAGCTTTCTTT.

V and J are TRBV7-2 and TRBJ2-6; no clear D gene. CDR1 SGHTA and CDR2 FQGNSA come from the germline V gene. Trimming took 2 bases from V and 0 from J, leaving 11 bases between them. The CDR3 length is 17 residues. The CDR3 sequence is CASSLSFFTSGANVLTF. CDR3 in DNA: TGTGCCAGCAGCTTATCCTTCTTTACCTCTGGGGCCAACGTCCTGACTTTC.

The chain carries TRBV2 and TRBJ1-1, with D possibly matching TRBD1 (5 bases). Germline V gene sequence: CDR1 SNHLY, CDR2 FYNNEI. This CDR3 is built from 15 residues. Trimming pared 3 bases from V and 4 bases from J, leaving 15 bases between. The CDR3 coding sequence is TGTGCCAGCAGTGAGGCGGTGGGGAGGGGCACTGAAGCTTTCTTT. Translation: CASSEAVGRGTEAFF.

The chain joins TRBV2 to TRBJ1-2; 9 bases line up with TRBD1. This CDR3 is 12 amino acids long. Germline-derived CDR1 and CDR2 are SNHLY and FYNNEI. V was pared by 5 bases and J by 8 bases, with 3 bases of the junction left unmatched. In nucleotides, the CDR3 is TGTGCCAGCAGTCAAACAGGGGGCGGCTACACCTTC. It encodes CASSQTGGGYTF.